This T cell receptor beta chain appears in the sequencing data of a study of blood T cell repertoires in COVID-19. This CDR3 has 15 amino acids. Germline lookup yields CDR1 SGDLS and CDR2 YYNGEE. V lost 0 bases and J 3 bases, leaving 12 bases between the germline ends. All enrollees were roughly 18 to 89 years old and from approximately 24 US areas. Donors of Cohort 3 who recovered were those that had two negative PCRs, clearance, or symptom resolution. In this sample, this clone turned up a few times. Per the study methods: Amplifying reference gene primers gave estimates of nucleated cell counts. TCRdb keeps only in-frame clones here, not all; method: immunoSEQ multiplex PCR. Clonal size and the V and J genes are those of that table, whereas D and trimming came from the DNA. This sample has about 380,000 clones, with more than 75% found just once.

The receptor was isolated from a woman aged 18 to 35 who had recovered from COVID-19. Material for sequencing was PBMCs or T cells enriched from blood (not recorded which). This chain connects TRBV9 to TRBJ1-1; TRBD1 might be the D (6 bases). CDR3 region: CASSVGDWGHTEAFF. The CDR3 DNA reads TGTGCCAGCAGCGTAGGAGACTGGGGGCACACTGAAGCTTTCTTT.